This T cell receptor (beta chain) originates from a study of blood T cell repertoires in COVID-19. Per the study methods: Amplified reference gene primers provided the basis for estimating nucleated cell counts. This table comes from immunoSEQ multiplex PCR, and its TCRdb copy is limited to in-frame clones, with some not included. Clonal size and the V and J genes are those of that table, whereas D and trimming came from the DNA. The sample lists around 72,000 clones, around four fifths occurring once. This CDR3 is built from 18 residues. Germline trimming cut 4 bases from V and 0 bases from J; bases unmatched to any gene: 13. The germline CDR1 and CDR2 sequences are KGHSH and LQKENI.

The origin of this receptor is a woman older than 75 with acute or convalescent COVID-19. The chain combines TRBV18 with TRBJ1-1; 8 bases align to TRBD1. The sequenced sample consisted of peripheral blood. The CDR3 loop is CASSLHVSQGAMNTEAFF. The CDR3 region has the DNA TGTGCCAGCTCACTACACGTGAGCCAGGGGGCGATGAACACTGAAGCTTTCTTT. The full variable domain, with the rest looked up from reference TRBV18 and TRBJ1-1, is NAGVMQNPRHLVRRRGQEARLRCSPMKGHSHVYWYRQLPEEGLKFMVYLQKENIIDESGMPKERFSAEFPKEGPSILRIQQVVRGDSAAYFCASSLHVSQGAMNTEAFFGQGTRLTVV.